This entry concerns a single TCR beta chain. Germline lookup yields CDR1 MNHEY and CDR2 SVGEGT. Deletions cut 5 bases from V and 0 bases from J, with 11 bases between. CDR3 length equals 14 residues. Authors' methods: It was from reference gene primer amplification that nucleated cell counts were estimated. Measured with immunoSEQ multiplex PCR; TCRdb has only the in-frame clones, and not every one. V and J calls and clone size are those listed in that table; D and trimming were worked out from the DNA. The sample lists fewer than 300,000 clones; 90% were seen once. Which cohort a participant joined came from the clinical history participants gave. This record comes from a study of blood T cell repertoires in COVID-19. As for the study in general: Acute-phase and convalescent COVID-19 samples originated in the United States, Italy and Spain. T cells, B-cell-depleted T cells, or PBMCs provided the cDNA or gDNA that served as material.

Sequenced sample: PBMCs or T cells enriched from blood (not recorded which). V gene TRBV6-2 or TRBV6-3 combines with J gene TRBJ2-7; D may be TRBD2 (5 bases). The TCR sequence derives from a woman aged 30 to 39 who had recovered from COVID-19. In DNA form, the CDR3 reads TGTGCCAGCAGTATGACTATTGACTCCTACGAGCAGTACTTC. Residues: CASSMTIDSYEQYF.